This note documents a single T cell receptor (beta chain) sequence. This record comes from a study of blood T cell repertoires in COVID-19. The germline V gene has CDR1 KGHSH and CDR2 LQKENI. There are 14 residues in the CDR3. Trimming shortened V by 2 bases and J by 1 base, and 8 bases separated the two germline ends. TCRdb's copy holds only in-frame clones and misses some; the assay was immunoSEQ multiplex PCR. The sample has fewer than 400,000 clones; just under 90% are singletons. This chain uses TRBV18 with TRBJ1-2, with D tentatively TRBD1 (5 bases). The sequenced material came from peripheral blood. The origin of this receptor is a woman aged 25 to 39 with COVID-19, enrolled during active disease. As DNA, the CDR3 is TGTGCCAGCTCACCATTGGACAATAACTATGGCTACACCTTC. It is translated as CASSPLDNNYGYTF.